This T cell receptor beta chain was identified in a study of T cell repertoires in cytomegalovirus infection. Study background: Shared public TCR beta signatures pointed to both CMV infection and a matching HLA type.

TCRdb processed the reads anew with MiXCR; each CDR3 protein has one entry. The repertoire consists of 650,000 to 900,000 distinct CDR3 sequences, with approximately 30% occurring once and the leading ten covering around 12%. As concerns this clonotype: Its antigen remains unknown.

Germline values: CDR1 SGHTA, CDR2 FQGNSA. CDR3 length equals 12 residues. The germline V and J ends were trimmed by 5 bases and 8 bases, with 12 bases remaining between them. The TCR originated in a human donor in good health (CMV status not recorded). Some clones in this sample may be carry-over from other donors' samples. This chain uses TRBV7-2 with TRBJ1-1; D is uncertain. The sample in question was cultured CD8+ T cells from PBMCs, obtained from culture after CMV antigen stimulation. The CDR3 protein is CASSPHTWEAFF. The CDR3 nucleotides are TGTGCCAGCAGCCCGCACACATGGGAAGCTTTCTTT. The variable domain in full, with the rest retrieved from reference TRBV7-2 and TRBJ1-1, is GAGVSQSPSNKVTEKGKDVELRCDPISGHTALYWYRQSLGQGLEFLIYFQGNSAPDKSGLPSDRFSAERTGGSVSTLTIQRTQQEDSAVYLCASSPHTWEAFFGQGTRLTVV.